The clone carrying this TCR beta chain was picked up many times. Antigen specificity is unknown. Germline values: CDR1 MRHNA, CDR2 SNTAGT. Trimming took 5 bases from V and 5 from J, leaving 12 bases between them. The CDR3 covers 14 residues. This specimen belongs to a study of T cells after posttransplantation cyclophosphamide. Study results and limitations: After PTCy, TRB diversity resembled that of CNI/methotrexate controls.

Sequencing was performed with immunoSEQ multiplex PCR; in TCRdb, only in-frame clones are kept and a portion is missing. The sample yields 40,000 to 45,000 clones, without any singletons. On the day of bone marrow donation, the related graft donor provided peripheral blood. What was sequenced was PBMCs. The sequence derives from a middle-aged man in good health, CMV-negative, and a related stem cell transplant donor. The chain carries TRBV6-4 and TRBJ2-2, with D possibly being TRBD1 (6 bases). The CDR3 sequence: CASSRSQGTGELFF. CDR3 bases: TGTGCCAGCAGTCGATCACAGGGTACCGGGGAGCTGTTTTTT.